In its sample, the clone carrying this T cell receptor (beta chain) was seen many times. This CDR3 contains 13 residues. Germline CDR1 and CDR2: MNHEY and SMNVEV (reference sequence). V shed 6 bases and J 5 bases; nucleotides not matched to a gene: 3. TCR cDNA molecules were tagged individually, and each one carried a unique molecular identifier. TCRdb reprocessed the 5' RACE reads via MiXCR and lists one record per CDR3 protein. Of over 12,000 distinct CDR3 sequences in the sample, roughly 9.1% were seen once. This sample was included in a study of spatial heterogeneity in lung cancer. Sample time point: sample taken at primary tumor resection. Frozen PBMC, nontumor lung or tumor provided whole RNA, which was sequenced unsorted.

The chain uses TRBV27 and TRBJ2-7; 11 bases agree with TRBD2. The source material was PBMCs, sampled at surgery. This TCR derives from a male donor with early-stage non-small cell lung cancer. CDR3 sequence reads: CASRGSGRDEQYF. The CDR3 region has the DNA TGTGCCAGCAGAGGTAGCGGGAGGGACGAGCAGTACTTC.